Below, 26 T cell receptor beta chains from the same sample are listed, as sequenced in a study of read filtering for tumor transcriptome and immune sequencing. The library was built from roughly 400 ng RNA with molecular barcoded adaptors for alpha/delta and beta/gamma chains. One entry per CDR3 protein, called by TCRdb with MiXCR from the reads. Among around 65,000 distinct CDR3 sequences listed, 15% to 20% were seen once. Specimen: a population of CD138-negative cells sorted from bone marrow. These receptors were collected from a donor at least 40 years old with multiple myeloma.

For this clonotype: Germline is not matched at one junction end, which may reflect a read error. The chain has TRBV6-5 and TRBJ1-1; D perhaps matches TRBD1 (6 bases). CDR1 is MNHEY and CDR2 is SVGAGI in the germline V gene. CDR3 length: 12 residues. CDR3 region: CASSPQGTEASF. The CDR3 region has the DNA TGCGCCAGCAGTCCACAGGGCACTGAAGCTTCCTTT.

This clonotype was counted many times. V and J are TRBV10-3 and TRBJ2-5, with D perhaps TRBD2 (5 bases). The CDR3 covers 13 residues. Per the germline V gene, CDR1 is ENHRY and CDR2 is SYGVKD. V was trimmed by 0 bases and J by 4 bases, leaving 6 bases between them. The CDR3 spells CAISESRVETQYF. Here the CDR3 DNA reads TGTGCCATCAGTGAGTCGAGGGTAGAGACCCAGTACTTC.

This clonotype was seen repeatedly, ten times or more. The CDR3 DNA reads TGTGCCAGCAGTTTACTTGCGTTGGGGGAGACCCAGTACTTC. Its translation: CASSLLALGETQYF. The chain is built from TRBV12-3 or TRBV12-4 and TRBJ2-5; the D is unclear. The CDR3 consists of 14 residues. V lost 2 bases and J lost 5, with 12 bases in between.

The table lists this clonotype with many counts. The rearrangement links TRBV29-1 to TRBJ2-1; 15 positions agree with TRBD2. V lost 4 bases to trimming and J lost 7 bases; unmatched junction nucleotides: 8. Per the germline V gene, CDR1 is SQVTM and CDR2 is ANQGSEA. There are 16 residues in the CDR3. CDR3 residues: CSVGGLAGGPANEQFF. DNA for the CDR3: TGCAGCGTTGGTGGACTAGCGGGAGGGCCAGCAAATGAGCAGTTCTTC.

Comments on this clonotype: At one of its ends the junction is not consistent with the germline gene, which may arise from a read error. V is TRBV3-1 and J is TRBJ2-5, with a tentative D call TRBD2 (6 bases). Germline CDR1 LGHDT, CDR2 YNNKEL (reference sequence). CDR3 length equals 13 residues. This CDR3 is CASSQGGVETHYF. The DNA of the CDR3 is TGTGCCAGCAGCCAAGGCGGGGTCGAGACCCATTACTTC.

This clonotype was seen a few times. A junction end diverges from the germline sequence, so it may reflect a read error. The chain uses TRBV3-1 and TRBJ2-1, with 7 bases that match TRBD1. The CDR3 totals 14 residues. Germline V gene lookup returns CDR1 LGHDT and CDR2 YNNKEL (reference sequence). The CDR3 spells CASSQARGWDEPSF. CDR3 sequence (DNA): TGTGCCAGCAGCCAAGCCAGGGGGTGGGATGAGCCGTCCTTC.

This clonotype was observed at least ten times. The CDR3 DNA reads TGCGCCAGCAGACAGGGGGTGACCTCCGAGCAGTACTTC. Protein product: CASRQGVTSEQYF. J is TRBJ2-7 and V is TRBV5-1, with 8 bases fitting TRBD1. Germline V gene sequence: CDR1 SGHRS, CDR2 YFSETQ. The CDR3 has 13 residues. Trimming took 5 bases from V and 6 from J; bases not matched to a gene: 7.

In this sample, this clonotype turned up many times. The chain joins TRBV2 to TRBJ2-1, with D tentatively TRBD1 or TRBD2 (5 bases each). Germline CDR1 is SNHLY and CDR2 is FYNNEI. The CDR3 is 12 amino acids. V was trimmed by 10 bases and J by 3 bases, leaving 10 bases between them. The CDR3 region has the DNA TGTGCCATCACTGGGGGCTACAATGAGCAGTTCTTC. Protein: CAITGGYNEQFF.

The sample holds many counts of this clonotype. As DNA, the CDR3 is TGTGCCAGCAGCTTGGAAGACAGGGGGAATTCACCCCTCCACTTT. This codes for CASSLEDRGNSPLHF. The J gene is TRBJ1-6, the V gene TRBV11-2; 9 bases align to TRBD1. The CDR3 is 15 residues long. The V segment lost 3 bases and the J segment 7 bases; nucleotides outside the gene matches: 4. CDR1 and CDR2 from the germline V gene are SGHAT and FQNNGV.

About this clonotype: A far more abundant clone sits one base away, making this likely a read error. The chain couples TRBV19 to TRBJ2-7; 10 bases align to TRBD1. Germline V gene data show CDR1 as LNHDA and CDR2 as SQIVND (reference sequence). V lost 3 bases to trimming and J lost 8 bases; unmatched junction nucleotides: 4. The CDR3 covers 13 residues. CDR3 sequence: CASSISGQGKQYF. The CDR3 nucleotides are TGTGCCAGTAGTATCTCGGGACAGGGGAAGCAGTACTTC. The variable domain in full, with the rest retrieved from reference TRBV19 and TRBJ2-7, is DGGITQSPKYLFRKEGQNVTLSCEQNLNHDAMYWYRQDPGQGLRLIYYSQIVNDFQKGDIAEGYSVSREKKESFPLTVTSAQKNPTAFYLCASSISGQGKQYFGPGTRLTVT.

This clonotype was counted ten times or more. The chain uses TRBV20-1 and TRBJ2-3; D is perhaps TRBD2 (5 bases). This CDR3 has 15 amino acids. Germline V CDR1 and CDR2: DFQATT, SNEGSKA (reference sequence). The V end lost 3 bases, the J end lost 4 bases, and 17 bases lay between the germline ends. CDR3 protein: CSASPLWESADTQYF. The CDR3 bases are TGCAGTGCTAGCCCTTTATGGGAGTCCGCAGATACGCAGTATTTT.

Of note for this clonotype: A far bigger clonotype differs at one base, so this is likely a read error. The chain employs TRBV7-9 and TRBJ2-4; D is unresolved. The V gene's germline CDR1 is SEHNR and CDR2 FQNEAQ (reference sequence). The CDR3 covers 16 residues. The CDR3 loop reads CASCLRPLLAKNIQYF. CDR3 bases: TGTGCCAGCTGCTTAAGGCCACTACTTGCCAAAAACATTCAGTACTTC.

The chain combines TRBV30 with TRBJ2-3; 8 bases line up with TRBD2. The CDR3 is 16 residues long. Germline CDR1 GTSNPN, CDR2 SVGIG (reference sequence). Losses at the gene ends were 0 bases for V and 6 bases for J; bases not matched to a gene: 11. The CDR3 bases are TGTGCCTGGAGTGTTTCGACTAACGGGGGGGTGGATACGCAGTATTTT. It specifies CAWSVSTNGGVDTQYF.

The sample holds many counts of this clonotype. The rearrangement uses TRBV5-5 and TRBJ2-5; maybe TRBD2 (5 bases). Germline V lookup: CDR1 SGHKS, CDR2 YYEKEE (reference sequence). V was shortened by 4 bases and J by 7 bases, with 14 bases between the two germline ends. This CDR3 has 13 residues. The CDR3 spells CASSLDTAGTQYF. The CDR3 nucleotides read TGTGCCAGCAGCCTAGACACGGCGGGGACCCAGTACTTC.

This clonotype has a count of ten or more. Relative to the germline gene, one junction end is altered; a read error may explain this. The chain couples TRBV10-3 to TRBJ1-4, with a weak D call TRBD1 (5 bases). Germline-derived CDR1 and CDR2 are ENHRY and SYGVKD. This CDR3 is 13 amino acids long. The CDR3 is CAINEGWGEKLFF. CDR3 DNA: TGTGCCATCAATGAGGGGTGGGGCGAAAAACTGTTTTTT.

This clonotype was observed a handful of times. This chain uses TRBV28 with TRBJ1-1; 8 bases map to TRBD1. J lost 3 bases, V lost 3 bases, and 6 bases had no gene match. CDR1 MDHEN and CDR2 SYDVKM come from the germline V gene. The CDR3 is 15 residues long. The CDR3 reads CASSFGRGQDTEAFF. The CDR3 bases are TGTGCCAGCAGTTTCGGCAGGGGGCAGGACACTGAAGCTTTCTTT.

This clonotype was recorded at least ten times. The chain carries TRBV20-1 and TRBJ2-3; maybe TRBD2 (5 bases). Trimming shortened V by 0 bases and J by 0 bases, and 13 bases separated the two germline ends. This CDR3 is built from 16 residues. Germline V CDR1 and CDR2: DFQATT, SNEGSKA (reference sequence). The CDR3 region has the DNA TGCAGTGCTAGAGATCCCTCTAGCCTTAGCACAGATACGCAGTATTTT. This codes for CSARDPSSLSTDTQYF.

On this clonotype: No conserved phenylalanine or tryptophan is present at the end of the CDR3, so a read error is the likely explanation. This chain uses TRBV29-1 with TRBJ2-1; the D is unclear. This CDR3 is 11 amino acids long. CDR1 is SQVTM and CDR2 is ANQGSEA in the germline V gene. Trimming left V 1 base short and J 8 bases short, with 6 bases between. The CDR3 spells CSVEVGDEQFL. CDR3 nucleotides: TGCAGCGTTGAAGTTGGGGATGAGCAGTTCCTC.

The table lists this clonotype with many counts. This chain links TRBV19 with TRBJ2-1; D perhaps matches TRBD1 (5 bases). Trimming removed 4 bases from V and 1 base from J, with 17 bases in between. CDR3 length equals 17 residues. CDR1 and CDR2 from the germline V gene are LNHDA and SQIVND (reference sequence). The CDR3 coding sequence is TGTGCCAGTAGTACTCTTCAGGGAATTAGGTCCTACAATGAGCAGTTCTTC. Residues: CASSTLQGIRSYNEQFF.

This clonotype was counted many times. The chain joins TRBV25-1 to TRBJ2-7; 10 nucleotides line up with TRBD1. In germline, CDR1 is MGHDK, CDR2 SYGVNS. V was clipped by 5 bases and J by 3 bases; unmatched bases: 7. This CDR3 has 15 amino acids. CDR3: CASSPRRTGGYEQYF. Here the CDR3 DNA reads TGTGCCAGCAGTCCCCGTCGGACAGGGGGCTACGAGCAGTACTTC.

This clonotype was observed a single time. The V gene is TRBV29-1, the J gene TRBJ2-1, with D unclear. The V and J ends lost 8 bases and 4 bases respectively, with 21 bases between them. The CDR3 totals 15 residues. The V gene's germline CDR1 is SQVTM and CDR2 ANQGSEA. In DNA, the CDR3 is TGCAGCTTCGGTGGGGATGGTACATGGTACAATGAGCAGTTCTTC. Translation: CSFGGDGTWYNEQFF.

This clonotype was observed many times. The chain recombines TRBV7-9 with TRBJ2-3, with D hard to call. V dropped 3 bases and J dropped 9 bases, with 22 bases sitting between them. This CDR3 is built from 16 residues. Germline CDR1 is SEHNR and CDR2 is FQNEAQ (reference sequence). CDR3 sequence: CASSFSQYDDVDTQYF. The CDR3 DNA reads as TGTGCCAGCAGCTTCTCTCAATACGACGACGTCGACACGCAGTATTTT.

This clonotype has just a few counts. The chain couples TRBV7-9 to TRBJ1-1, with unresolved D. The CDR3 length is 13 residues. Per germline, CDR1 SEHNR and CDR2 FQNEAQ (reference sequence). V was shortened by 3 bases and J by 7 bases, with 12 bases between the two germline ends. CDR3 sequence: CASSFGSGSEAFF. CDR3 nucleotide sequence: TGTGCCAGCAGCTTTGGAAGTGGGAGTGAAGCTTTCTTT.

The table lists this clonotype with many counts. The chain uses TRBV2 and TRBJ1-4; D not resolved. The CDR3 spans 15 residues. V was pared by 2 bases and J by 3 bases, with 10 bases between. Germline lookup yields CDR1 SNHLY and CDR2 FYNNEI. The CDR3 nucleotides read TGTGCCAGCAGTGAAAGGATAGGAGCTAATGAAAAACTGTTTTTT. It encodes CASSERIGANEKLFF.

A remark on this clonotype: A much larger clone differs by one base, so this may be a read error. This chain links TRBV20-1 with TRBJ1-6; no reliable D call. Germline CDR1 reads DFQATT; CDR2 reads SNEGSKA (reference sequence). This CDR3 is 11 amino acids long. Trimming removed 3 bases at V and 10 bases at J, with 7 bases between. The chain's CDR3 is CSASWESPLHF. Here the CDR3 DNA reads TGCAGTGCTAGCTGGGAGTCACCCCTCCACTTT.

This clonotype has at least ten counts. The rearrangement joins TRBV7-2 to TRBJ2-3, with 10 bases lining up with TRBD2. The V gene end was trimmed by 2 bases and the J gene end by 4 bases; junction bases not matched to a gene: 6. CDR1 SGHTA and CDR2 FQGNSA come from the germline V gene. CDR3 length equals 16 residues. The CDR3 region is CASSLRASGGSDTQYF. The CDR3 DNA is TGTGCCAGCAGCTTACGGGCTAGCGGGGGATCAGATACGCAGTATTTT. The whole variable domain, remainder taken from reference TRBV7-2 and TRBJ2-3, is GAGVSQSPSNKVTEKGKDVELRCDPISGHTALYWYRQSLGQGLEFLIYFQGNSAPDKSGLPSDRFSAERTGGSVSTLTIQRTQQEDSAVYLCASSLRASGGSDTQYFGPGTRLTVL.